This record concerns one TCR beta chain sequence. This CDR3 contains 16 residues. The data derive from a study of blood T cell repertoires in COVID-19. Two consecutive negative NP/OP PCR tests, clearance, or resolved symptoms defined Cohort 3 recovery. Clones were sequenced by immunoSEQ multiplex PCR, and TCRdb holds only the in-frame ones, with some missing. The sample includes a few hundred thousand clones, approximately 78% of them seen just once. The sequencing sample was made of PBMCs or T cells enriched from blood (not recorded which). The origin of this receptor is a man in his forties who had recovered from COVID-19. V and J are TRBV21-1 and TRBJ1-1; TRBD1, the D gene given by the table, was not confirmed from the DNA. TRBV21-1 is reported as a pseudogene. DNA for the CDR3: TGTGCCAGCAGCAAAGCGCCAAGACAGGACAAGTCGCGGGCTTTCTTT. It codes for CASSKAPRQDKSRAFF.